Included here is one T cell receptor (beta chain) sequence, with context. No antigen is known for it. No quality values exist for individual bases; no much larger clone is one base distant. Patients with a history of autoimmune disease or receiving systemic immunosuppression were excluded from the trial. Peripheral blood for TCR sequencing was drawn from every dose cohort at baseline, at cycle 4 day 1 and at cycle 7 day 1. Samples were obtained from an open-label, multicenter, first-in-human phase I dose-escalation trial of ivuxolimab. Adults with locally advanced or metastatic melanoma, renal cell carcinoma, hepatocellular carcinoma or head and neck squamous cell carcinoma were enrolled in the trial. CD4+ and CD8+ T cells were sorted separately from peripheral blood before TCR sequencing. For sequencing of the TCRbeta CDR3 region, genomic DNA was extracted from the sorted cells. The immunoSEQ Assay was used for sequencing of TCRbeta CDR3 regions. TCRdb limited this immuneACCESS table to in-frame rearrangements with V and J called. A share of clones is missing; checked studies link under half to unresolved V genes, and the rest is unexplained. This sample comprises around 92,000 clones, approximately 95% of them detected only once. Of the sample, around 0.17% falls within the top ten clones.

This sample is drawn from a study of OX40 agonist ivuxolimab in advanced cancers. Background on the whole study: Ivuxolimab was a fully human IgG2 agonistic monoclonal antibody targeting the costimulatory receptor OX40 (CD134). Prior anti-PD-1, anti-PD-L1 or anti-CTLA-4 therapy was permitted, and 35% to 40% of dose-escalation patients had received checkpoint inhibitors. Intravenous ivuxolimab was administered to patients every 2 weeks at six dose levels: 0.01, 0.1, 0.3, 1.5, 3 and 10 mg/kg. The dose-escalation cohort was about 87% male with a mean age of around 62 years, ranging from 23 to 79. The paper describes the monotherapy dose-escalation part (N of about 55 patients) of the phase I trial of ivuxolimab. Three dose-escalation patients achieved partial responses, one with hepatocellular carcinoma and two with cutaneous melanoma. The purpose of peripheral TCRbeta sequencing was to test whether ivuxolimab changed TCR sequence diversity and led to clonal T-cell expansion. Among the 52 dose-escalation patients, roughly 20 had hepatocellular carcinoma, approximately 15 melanoma, 9 renal cell carcinoma and 9 head and neck cancer.

Broad study findings and their caveats: Low levels of normalized T-cell clonal expansion were also seen in some nonresponding patients. At doses of 0.1 to 3.0 mg/kg, clonal expansion of both CD4+ and CD8+ blood T cells was observed from baseline to week 6. Antigen specificity was not determined for the clonally expanded peripheral T cells. On average, CD8+ T cells showed more expanded clones than CD4+ T cells after ivuxolimab. In the 0.1-3.0 mg/kg groups, partial responders were among the patients with the lowest normalized peripheral clonal expansion, particularly in CD8+ T cells.

The TCR was taken from an adult with an advanced solid tumor such as melanoma, head and neck, liver or kidney cancer. Source: CD4+ or CD8+ T cells sorted from blood, taken in a trial of the OX40 agonist ivuxolimab.

This receptor carries the CDR3 CASSRQGGGYEQYF. The DNA sequence is given as TGTGCCAGCAGCCGACAGGGAGGGGGATACGAGCAGTACTTC. The rearrangement combines TRBV7-2 with TRBJ2-7; the D assignment is uncertain and may be TRBD1 or TRBD2, with 7 bases supporting each. The CDR3 starts with the cysteine, ends with the phenylalanine, and has 14 residues. Solely the CDR3 DNA is kept, with 42 bases framed from the first base. The V end loses 5 bases and the J end loses 4 bases, and a stretch of 15 bases separates them. The germline V gene provides CDR1 SGHTA and CDR2 FQGNSA.